The clone carrying this T cell receptor (beta chain) came up a few times. Its antigen remains unidentified. These data come from a study of response to subunit inactivated influenza vaccine. TCRdb analysed the RT-PCR reads with MiXCR anew, one entry per CDR3 protein. The data contain about 780,000 distinct CDR3 sequences, roughly 18% of them singletons. The study, taken as a whole, reports: T cells newly recruited by each seasonal influenza vaccination are few, the authors suggested.

The input for sequencing was PBMCs from blood, taken roughly 5 days after vaccination. The source of this sequence is a man between 45 and 60 years old who received an inactivated influenza vaccine.

The CDR3 coding sequence is TGTGCCAGCAGCTCCCACAGCGGGAGCTCCTACGAGCAGTACTTC. Encoded protein: CASSSHSGSSYEQYF. V usage is TRBV4-2 and J usage is TRBJ2-7; 8 nucleotides line up with TRBD2. The germline CDR1 and CDR2 sequences are LGHNA and YNFKEQ. V lost 5 bases to trimming and J lost 0 bases; unmatched junction nucleotides: 6. This CDR3 comprises 15 residues.